This TCR beta chain was profiled in a study of cytomegalovirus exposure and HLA in healthy donors. Study information: The roughly 120 validation repertoires, a later analysis reported, used the same platform as the roughly 730 repertoires from the first cohort. Study-level points and caveats: First-cohort TCR clusters were later found to tend to co-occur in the 120 or so validation repertoires. Reportedly, diagnosis of cytomegalovirus status by the classifier showed high specificity and sensitivity. Researchers counted around 180 TCR beta chains as cytomegalovirus-associated.

Using immunoSEQ multiplex PCR, the repertoire was profiled, and TCRdb retains in-frame clones only, with some absent. This table has some 130,000 clones, approximately 84% appearing once. Concerning this clone: Its antigen is currently unknown.

CDR1 is MNHEY and CDR2 is SVGAGI in the germline V gene. V dropped 6 bases and J dropped 4 bases, with 16 bases sitting between them. CDR3 length equals 15 residues. The chain carries TRBV6-5 and TRBJ2-1, with a possible D match to TRBD2 (6 bases). The sample consisted of PBMCs. The receptor was derived from a woman aged 25 to 39 in good health and CMV-seronegative. As DNA, the CDR3 is TGTGCCAGCAGAAAACCTGGGACTCCATACAATGAGCAGTTCTTC. Protein: CASRKPGTPYNEQFF.